Below, one TCR beta chain is given with its context. The CDR3 contains 16 residues. Between the trimmed V and J ends, which lost 4 bases and 3 bases, there was a span of 16 bases. Germline lookup yields CDR1 SGHKS and CDR2 YYEKEE (reference sequence). The data belong to a study of T cell responses to AZD1222 COVID-19 vaccine. Data came from immunoSEQ multiplex PCR; TCRdb stores just in-frame clones and leaves some out. In the table there are 150,000 or so clones, around 90% of which are singletons. J is TRBJ1-4 and V is TRBV5-5; D is unclear. The sample consisted of peripheral blood, taken 28 days after the second AZD1222 dose. The TCR comes from an adult who received the AZD1222 COVID-19 vaccine. CDR3 amino acids: CASSLTPKGSNEKLFF. The CDR3 DNA sequence: TGTGCCAGCAGCCTTACTCCGAAAGGGTCTAATGAAAAACTGTTTTTT. Combining the CDR3 with reference TRBV5-5 and TRBJ1-4 gives the whole variable domain DAGVTQSPTHLIKTRGQQVTLRCSPISGHKSVSWYQQVLGQGPQFIFQYYEKEERGRGNFPDRFSARQFPNYSSELNVNALLLGDSALYLCASSLTPKGSNEKLFFGSGTQLSVL.